This TCR beta chain was found in a study of cytomegalovirus exposure and HLA in healthy donors. General study points: In all likelihood, a cluster of highly shared sequence variants was a sequencing artifact.

The CDR3 totals 15 residues. Germline CDR1 and CDR2: SGHTA and FQGNSA. Trimming removed 9 bases from V and 3 bases from J; junction bases left unmatched: 11. The primer mix had 60 Vbeta and 13 Jbeta primers. Some clones are missing from TCRdb's copy, which holds only in-frame ones; the method was immunoSEQ multiplex PCR. Of about 170,000 clones listed, approximately 78% are singletons. On this clone itself: Its antigen is currently unknown.

The sample comprised PBMCs. This TCR came from a woman under 30 in good health and CMV-seronegative. The rearrangement uses TRBV7-2 and TRBJ2-3, with TRBD2 matching 8 bases. The DNA of the CDR3 is TGTGCCAGTACTAGGGCGGGAGGAGTGACAGATACGCAGTATTTT. Protein product: CASTRAGGVTDTQYF.